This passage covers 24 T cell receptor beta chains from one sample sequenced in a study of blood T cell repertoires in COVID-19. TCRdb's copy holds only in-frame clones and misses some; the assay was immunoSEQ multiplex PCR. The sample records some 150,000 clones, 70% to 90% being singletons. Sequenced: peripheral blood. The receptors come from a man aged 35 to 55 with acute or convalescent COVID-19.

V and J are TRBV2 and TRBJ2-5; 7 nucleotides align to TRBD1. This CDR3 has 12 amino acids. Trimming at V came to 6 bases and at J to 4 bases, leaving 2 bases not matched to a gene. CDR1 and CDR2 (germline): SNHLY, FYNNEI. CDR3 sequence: CASRPGGETQYF. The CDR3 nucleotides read TGTGCCAGCAGACCAGGGGGAGAGACCCAGTACTTC.

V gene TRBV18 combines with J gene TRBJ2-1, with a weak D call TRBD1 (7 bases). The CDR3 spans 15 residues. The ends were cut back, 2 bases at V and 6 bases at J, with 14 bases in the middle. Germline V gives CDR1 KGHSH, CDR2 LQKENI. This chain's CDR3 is CASSPKEGAANEQFF. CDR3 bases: TGTGCCAGCTCACCAAAGGAGGGGGCCGCCAATGAGCAGTTCTTC.

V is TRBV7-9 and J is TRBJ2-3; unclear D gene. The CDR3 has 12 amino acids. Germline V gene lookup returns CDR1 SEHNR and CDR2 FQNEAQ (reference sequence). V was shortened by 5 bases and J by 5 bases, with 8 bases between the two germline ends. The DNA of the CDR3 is TGTGCCAGCAGCCCCAGCGTAGATACGCAGTATTTT. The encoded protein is CASSPSVDTQYF.

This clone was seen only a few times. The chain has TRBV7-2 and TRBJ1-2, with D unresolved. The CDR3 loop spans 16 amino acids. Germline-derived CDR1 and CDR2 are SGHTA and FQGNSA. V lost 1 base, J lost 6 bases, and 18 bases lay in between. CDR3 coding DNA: TGTGCCAGCAGCTTAGGTGGGCCCCCGGACTTCCATGGCTACACCTTC. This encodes CASSLGGPPDFHGYTF.

This CDR3 is CASRGAGTAYTF. The CDR3 DNA reads as TGTGCCAGCAGGGGGGCAGGGACAGCCTACACCTTC. This chain uses TRBV7-2 with TRBJ1-2, with TRBD1 matching 7 bases. The V segment lost 6 bases and the J segment 10 bases; nucleotides outside the gene matches: 8. Germline CDR1 reads SGHTA; CDR2 reads FQGNSA. The CDR3 is 12 residues long.

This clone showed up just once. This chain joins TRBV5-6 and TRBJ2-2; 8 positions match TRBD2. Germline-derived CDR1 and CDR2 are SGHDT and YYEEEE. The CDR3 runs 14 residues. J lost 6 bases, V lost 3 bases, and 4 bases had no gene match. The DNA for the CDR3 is TGTGCCAGCAGCTCGTTCGGGGGGGCCGGGGAGCTGTTTTTT. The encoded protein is CASSSFGGAGELFF.

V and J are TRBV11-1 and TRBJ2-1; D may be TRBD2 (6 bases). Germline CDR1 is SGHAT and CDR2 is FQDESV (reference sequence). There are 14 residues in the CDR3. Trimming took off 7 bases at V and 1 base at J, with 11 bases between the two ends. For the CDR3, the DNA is TGTGCCAGCAACCCCGGGGGTTCCTACAATGAGCAGTTCTTC. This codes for CASNPGGSYNEQFF.

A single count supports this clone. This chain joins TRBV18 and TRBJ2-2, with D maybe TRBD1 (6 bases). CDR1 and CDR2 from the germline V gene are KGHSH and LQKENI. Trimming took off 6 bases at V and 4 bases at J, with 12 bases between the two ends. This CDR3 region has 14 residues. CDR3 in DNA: TGTGCCAGCTCCCCTAGGACAGCCACCGGGGAGCTGTTTTTT. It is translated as CASSPRTATGELFF.

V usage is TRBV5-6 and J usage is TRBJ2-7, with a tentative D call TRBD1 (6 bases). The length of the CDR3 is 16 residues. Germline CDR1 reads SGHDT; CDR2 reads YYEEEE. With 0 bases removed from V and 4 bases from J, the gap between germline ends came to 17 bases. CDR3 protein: CASSLGGRNSVYEQYF. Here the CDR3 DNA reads TGTGCCAGCAGCTTGGGGGGGCGGAACTCCGTTTACGAGCAGTACTTC.

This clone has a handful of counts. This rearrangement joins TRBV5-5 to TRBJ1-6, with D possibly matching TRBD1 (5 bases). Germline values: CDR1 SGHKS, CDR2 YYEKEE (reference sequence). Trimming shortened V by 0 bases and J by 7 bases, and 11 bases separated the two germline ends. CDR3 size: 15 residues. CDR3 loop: CASSLEGAKNSPLHF. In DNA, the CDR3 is TGTGCCAGCAGCTTGGAAGGGGCGAAGAATTCACCCCTCCACTTT.

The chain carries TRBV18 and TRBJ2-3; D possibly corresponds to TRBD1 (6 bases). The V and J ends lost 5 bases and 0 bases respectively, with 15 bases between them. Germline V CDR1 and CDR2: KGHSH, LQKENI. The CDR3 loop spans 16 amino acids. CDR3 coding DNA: TGTGCCAGCTCAATACAGGGCCCCGCTAGCACAGATACGCAGTATTTT. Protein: CASSIQGPASTDTQYF.

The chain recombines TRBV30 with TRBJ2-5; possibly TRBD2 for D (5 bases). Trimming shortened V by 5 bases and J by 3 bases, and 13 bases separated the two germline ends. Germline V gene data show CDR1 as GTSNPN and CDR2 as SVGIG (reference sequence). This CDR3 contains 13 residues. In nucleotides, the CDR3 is TGTGCCTGGGAAGCGGTTTGGGAAGAGACCCAGTACTTC. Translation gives CAWEAVWEETQYF.

The CDR3 protein is CASSLDFYEQYF. CDR3 coding DNA: TGCGCCAGCAGCTTGGACTTCTACGAGCAGTACTTC. V usage is TRBV5-1 and J usage is TRBJ2-7; D gene unclear. The CDR3 totals 12 residues. Germline CDR1 reads SGHRS; CDR2 reads YFSETQ. The V and J ends lost 0 bases and 3 bases respectively, with 4 bases between them.

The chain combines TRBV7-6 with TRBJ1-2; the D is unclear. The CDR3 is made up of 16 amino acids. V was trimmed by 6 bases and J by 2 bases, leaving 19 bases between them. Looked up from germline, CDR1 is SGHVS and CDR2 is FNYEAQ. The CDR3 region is CASSPYTGEPNYGYTF. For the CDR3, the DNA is TGTGCCAGCAGTCCCTACACCGGAGAACCAAACTATGGCTACACCTTC.

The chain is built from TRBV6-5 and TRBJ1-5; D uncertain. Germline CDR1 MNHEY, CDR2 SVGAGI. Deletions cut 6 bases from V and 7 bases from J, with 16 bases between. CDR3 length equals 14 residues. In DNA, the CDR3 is TGTGCCAGCAGGAGCCAGTGGGCCGGACAGCCCCAGCATTTT. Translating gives CASRSQWAGQPQHF.

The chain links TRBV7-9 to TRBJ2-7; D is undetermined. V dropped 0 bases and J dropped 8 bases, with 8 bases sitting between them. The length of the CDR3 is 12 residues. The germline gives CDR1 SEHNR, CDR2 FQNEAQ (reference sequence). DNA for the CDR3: TGTGCCAGCAGCTTAGCGGAACAGCAGCAGTACTTC. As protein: CASSLAEQQQYF.

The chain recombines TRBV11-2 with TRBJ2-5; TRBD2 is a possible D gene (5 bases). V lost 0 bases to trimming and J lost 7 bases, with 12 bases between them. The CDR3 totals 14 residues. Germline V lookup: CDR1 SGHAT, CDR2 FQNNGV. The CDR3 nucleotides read TGTGCCAGCAGCTTAGAGTTTGGTGGAGGGACCCAGTACTTC. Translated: CASSLEFGGGTQYF.

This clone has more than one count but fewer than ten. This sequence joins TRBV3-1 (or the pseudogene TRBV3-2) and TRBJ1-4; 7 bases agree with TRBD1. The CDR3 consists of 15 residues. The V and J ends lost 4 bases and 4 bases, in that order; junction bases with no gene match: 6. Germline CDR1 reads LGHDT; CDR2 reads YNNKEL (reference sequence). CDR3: CASSPRDSYNEKLFF. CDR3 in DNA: TGTGCCAGCAGCCCCAGGGACAGTTATAATGAAAAACTGTTTTTT.

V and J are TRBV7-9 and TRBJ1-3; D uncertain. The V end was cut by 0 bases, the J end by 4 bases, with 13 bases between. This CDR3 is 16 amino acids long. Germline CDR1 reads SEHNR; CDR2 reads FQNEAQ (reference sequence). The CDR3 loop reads CASSLARENPGNTIYF. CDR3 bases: TGTGCCAGCAGCTTAGCGCGGGAAAACCCGGGAAACACCATATATTTT.

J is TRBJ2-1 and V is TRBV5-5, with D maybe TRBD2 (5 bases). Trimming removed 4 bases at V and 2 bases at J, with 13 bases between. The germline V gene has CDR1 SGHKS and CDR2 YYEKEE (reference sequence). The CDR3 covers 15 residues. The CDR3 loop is CASSPLGGPYNEQFF. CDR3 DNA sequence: TGTGCCAGCAGCCCTCTAGGAGGCCCCTACAATGAGCAGTTCTTC.

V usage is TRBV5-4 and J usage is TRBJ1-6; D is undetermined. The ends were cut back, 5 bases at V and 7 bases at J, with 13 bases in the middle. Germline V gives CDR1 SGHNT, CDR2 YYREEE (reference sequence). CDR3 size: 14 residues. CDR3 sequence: CASRATSRNSPLHF. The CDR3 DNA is TGTGCCAGCAGGGCGACAAGTAGGAATTCACCCCTCCACTTT.

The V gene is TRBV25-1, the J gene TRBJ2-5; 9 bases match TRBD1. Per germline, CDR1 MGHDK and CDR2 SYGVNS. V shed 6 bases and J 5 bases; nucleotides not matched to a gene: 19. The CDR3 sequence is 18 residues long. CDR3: CASRSGTGWYPSAETQYF. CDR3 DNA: TGTGCCAGCAGGTCGGGGACAGGGTGGTACCCTTCTGCGGAGACCCAGTACTTC.

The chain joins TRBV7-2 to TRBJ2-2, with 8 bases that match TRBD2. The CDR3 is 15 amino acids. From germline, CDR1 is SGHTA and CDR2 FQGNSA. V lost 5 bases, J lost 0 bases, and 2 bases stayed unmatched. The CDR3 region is CASSVGLANTGELFF. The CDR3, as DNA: TGTGCCAGCAGCGTGGGACTAGCGAACACCGGGGAGCTGTTTTTT.

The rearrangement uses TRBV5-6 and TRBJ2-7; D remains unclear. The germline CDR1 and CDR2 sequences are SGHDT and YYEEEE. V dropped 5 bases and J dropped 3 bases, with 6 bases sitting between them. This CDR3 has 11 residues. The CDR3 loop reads CASRAGYEQYF. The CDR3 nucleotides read TGTGCCAGCAGGGCAGGCTACGAGCAGTACTTC.